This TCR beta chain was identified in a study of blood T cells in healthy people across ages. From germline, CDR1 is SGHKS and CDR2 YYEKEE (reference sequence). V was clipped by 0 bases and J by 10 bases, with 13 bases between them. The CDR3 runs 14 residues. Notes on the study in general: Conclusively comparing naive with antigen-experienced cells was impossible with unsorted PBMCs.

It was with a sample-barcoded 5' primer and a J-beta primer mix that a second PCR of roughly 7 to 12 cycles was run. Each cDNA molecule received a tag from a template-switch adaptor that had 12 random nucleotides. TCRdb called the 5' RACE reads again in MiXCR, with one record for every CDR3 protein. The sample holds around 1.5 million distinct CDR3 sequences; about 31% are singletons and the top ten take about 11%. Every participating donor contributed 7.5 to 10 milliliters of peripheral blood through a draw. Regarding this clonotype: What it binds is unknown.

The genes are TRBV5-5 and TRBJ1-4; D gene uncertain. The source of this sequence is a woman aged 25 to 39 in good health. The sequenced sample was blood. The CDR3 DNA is TGTGCCAGCAGCTTGGAATCCCCTCAAGGAAAACTGTTTTTT. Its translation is CASSLESPQGKLFF. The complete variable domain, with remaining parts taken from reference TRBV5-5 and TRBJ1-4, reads DAGVTQSPTHLIKTRGQQVTLRCSPISGHKSVSWYQQVLGQGPQFIFQYYEKEERGRGNFPDRFSARQFPNYSSELNVNALLLGDSALYLCASSLESPQGKLFFGSGTQLSVL.